One sample yielded the 27 T cell receptor beta chains listed below, sequenced in a study of cytomegalovirus exposure and HLA in healthy donors. PCR was performed using 60 Vbeta and 13 Jbeta primers. The method was immunoSEQ multiplex PCR; TCRdb's version includes in-frame clones alone and lacks a portion of them. The table lists 100,000 to 150,000 clones, around 85% of them singletons. Material: PBMCs. These receptors all stem from a boy aged 10-17 years in good health and CMV-seronegative.

V gene TRBV5-1 combines with J gene TRBJ2-1; 13 bases align to TRBD2. The trim removed 0 bases at V and 8 bases at J, leaving 2 bases unmatched. CDR1 SGHRS and CDR2 YFSETQ come from the germline V gene. CDR3 length: 15 amino acids. This CDR3 is CASSLGLAGGHEQFF. Written as DNA, the CDR3 is TGCGCCAGCAGCTTGGGACTAGCGGGAGGCCATGAGCAGTTCTTC.

The chain recombines TRBV12-5 with TRBJ2-1; 9 bases fit TRBD1. The CDR3 is 18 residues long. The junction had 17 bases not matched to a gene; V was cut back by 7 bases and J by 4 bases. The germline CDR1 and CDR2 sequences are LGHNT and FRNRAP. The CDR3 is CASDPGDRVLLSYNEQFF. Here the CDR3 DNA reads TGTGCTAGTGATCCGGGGGACAGGGTCCTTCTCAGTTACAATGAGCAGTTCTTC.

This rearrangement joins TRBV5-1 to TRBJ2-1; 14 bases match TRBD2. Germline CDR1 SGHRS, CDR2 YFSETQ. V lost 2 bases to trimming and J lost 4 bases; unmatched junction nucleotides: 5. The CDR3 is 17 amino acids. CDR3 in DNA: TGCGCCAGCAGCTTACGACTAGCGGGGGGGCTGTACAATGAGCAGTTCTTC. Translated: CASSLRLAGGLYNEQFF.

The rearrangement joins TRBV19 to TRBJ2-1; D possibly corresponds to TRBD2 (6 bases). Germline CDR1 LNHDA, CDR2 SQIVND (reference sequence). Trimming stripped 1 base from V and 0 bases from J, with 16 bases between. This CDR3 has 18 amino acids. The CDR3 region has the DNA TGTGCCAGTAGTATAGGGTGGCGGGGCAGGAGCTCCTACAATGAGCAGTTCTTC. Its translation is CASSIGWRGRSSYNEQFF.

This sequence joins TRBV7-2 and TRBJ2-3; 8 nucleotides line up with TRBD2. CDR1 is SGHTA and CDR2 is FQGNSA in the germline V gene. Germline trimming cut 1 base from V and 6 bases from J; bases unmatched to any gene: 3. This CDR3 contains 14 residues. The CDR3 DNA is TGTGCCAGCAGCTTAGAATCGGGGGGGGATACGCAGTATTTT. Translation: CASSLESGGDTQYF.

This chain connects TRBV21-1 to TRBJ1-1; the D call in the table, TRBD1, was not verified against the DNA. TRBV21-1 is reported as a pseudogene. CDR3 length: 14 amino acids. The CDR3 region has the DNA TGTGCCAGCAGCAAGGTAGGGGCGAACACTGAAGCTTTCTTT. Protein product: CASSKVGANTEAFF.

The chain links TRBV18 to TRBJ2-3; maybe TRBD2 (5 bases). Trimming took off 3 bases at V and 2 bases at J, with 9 bases between the two ends. The CDR3 is made up of 14 amino acids. Germline values: CDR1 KGHSH, CDR2 LQKENI. CDR3 sequence (DNA): TGTGCCAGCTCACCCCCGGGGTCCACAGATACGCAGTATTTT. It translates to CASSPPGSTDTQYF.

The rearrangement joins TRBV4-2 to TRBJ1-6; D unclear. The germline V gene has CDR1 LGHNA and CDR2 YNFKEQ. The CDR3 covers 15 residues. Trimming shortened V by 0 bases and J by 13 bases, and 16 bases separated the two germline ends. CDR3 sequence reads: CASSQEADSPKPLHF. The CDR3 bases are TGTGCCAGCAGCCAAGAGGCGGACTCCCCTAAGCCCCTCCACTTT.

The chain uses TRBV5-4 and TRBJ1-1; maybe TRBD1 (5 bases). Germline CDR1 and CDR2: SGHNT and YYREEE (reference sequence). V lost 4 bases and J 2 bases, leaving 15 bases between the germline ends. The CDR3 runs to 15 residues. CDR3 in amino acids: CASSPDMTVNTEAFF. The CDR3 DNA is TGTGCCAGCAGCCCAGACATGACAGTCAACACTGAAGCTTTCTTT.

This clone was seen more than once but under ten times. The genes are TRBV7-8 and TRBJ1-4; 10 bases fit TRBD1. CDR3 length: 15 residues. Trimming took 2 bases from V and 11 from J; bases not matched to a gene: 8. Germline assignment: CDR1 SGHVS and CDR2 FQNEAQ. CDR3 residues: CASSLLGTGEGKLFF. CDR3 bases: TGTGCCAGCAGCTTATTGGGGACAGGGGAAGGGAAACTGTTTTTT.

V usage is TRBV2 and J usage is TRBJ1-5, with 7 bases fitting TRBD1. V lost 5 bases and J lost 7; bases outside the gene matches: 8. Germline CDR1 is SNHLY and CDR2 is FYNNEI. This CDR3 has 14 amino acids. The CDR3 reads CASSPQGVKQPQHF. For the CDR3, the DNA is TGTGCCAGCAGTCCCCAGGGGGTCAAACAGCCCCAGCATTTT. Variable domain in full (rest from reference TRBV2 and TRBJ1-5): EPEVTQTPSHQVTQMGQEVILRCVPISNHLYFYWYRQILGQKVEFLVSFYNNEISEKSEIFDDQFSVERPDGSNFTLKIRSTKLEDSAMYFCASSPQGVKQPQHFGDGTRLSIL.

CDR3 amino acids: CASSPWDSSYEQYF. CDR3 in DNA: TGTGCCAGTAGTCCCTGGGACAGCTCCTACGAGCAGTACTTC. The chain employs TRBV19 and TRBJ2-7, with 7 positions matching TRBD1. Germline V gene lookup returns CDR1 LNHDA and CDR2 SQIVND (reference sequence). There are 14 residues in the CDR3. V trimming: 5 bases; J trimming: 0 bases; junction bases outside the gene matches: 4.

In nucleotides, the CDR3 is TGTGCCAGCAGCCAAGAGCGAGGCGGCTACACCTTC. This encodes CASSQERGGYTF. The chain carries TRBV14 and TRBJ1-2; D unclear. V lost 0 bases and J 8 bases, leaving 7 bases between the germline ends. The germline CDR1 and CDR2 sequences are SGHDN and FVKESK. This CDR3 comprises 12 residues.

This rearrangement joins TRBV10-3 to TRBJ2-7, with 12 nucleotides matching TRBD1. J was trimmed by 7 bases and V by 0 bases; bases with no gene match: 7. The CDR3 runs to 16 residues. Germline-derived CDR1 and CDR2 are ENHRY and SYGVKD. CDR3 sequence (DNA): TGTGCCATCAGTGAGTCTCCGGGACAGGGGGCTGGGGAGCAGTACTTC. Its translation is CAISESPGQGAGEQYF.

This rearrangement joins TRBV19 to TRBJ1-1, with unresolved D. The CDR3 extends over 13 amino acids. V was shortened by 5 bases and J by 5 bases, with 12 bases between the two germline ends. Germline V CDR1 and CDR2: LNHDA, SQIVND (reference sequence). The CDR3 coding sequence is TGTGCCAGTAGTCAGGCGAGGGCAACTGAAGCTTTCTTT. Protein product: CASSQARATEAFF.

The chain combines TRBV15 with TRBJ2-5, with 7 bases matching TRBD1. The CDR3 contains 13 residues. Germline CDR1 and CDR2: LNHNV and YYDKDF (reference sequence). J was trimmed by 5 bases and V by 6 bases; bases with no gene match: 6. Here the CDR3 reads CATRGTDSETQYF. CDR3 nucleotides: TGTGCCACCAGAGGGACAGACAGTGAGACCCAGTACTTC.

J is TRBJ2-1 and V is TRBV6-6; no reliable D call. The CDR3 length is 13 residues. Germline assignment: CDR1 MNHNY and CDR2 SVGAGI (reference sequence). Trimming shortened V by 5 bases and J by 2 bases, and 7 bases separated the two germline ends. The CDR3 region has the DNA TGTGCCAGCAGTCGCGAGACCTACAATGAGCAGTTCTTC. This translates into CASSRETYNEQFF.

The rearrangement joins TRBV2 to TRBJ2-2; 11 nucleotides agree with TRBD2. CDR3 length: 16 residues. J gave up 4 bases and V 5 bases, and 6 bases lay outside the gene matches. Germline CDR1 is SNHLY and CDR2 is FYNNEI. DNA for the CDR3: TGTGCCAGCAGTCCCCTGACTAGCGGGGTCACCGGGGAGCTGTTTTTT. Protein: CASSPLTSGVTGELFF.

This sequence joins TRBV11-3 and TRBJ2-3; D is ambiguous. In germline, CDR1 is SGHNT, CDR2 YENEEA. CDR3 length: 15 residues. The ends were cut back, 5 bases at V and 6 bases at J, with 18 bases in the middle. CDR3 protein: CASSRSSGQLDTQYF. CDR3 nucleotides: TGTGCCAGCAGCCGCTCTAGTGGCCAGTTGGATACGCAGTATTTT.

This clone was counted between two and nine times. CDR3 amino acids: CASSYVENTEAFF. CDR3 DNA sequence: TGTGCCAGCAGTTACGTAGAGAACACTGAAGCTTTCTTT. The chain employs TRBV6-5 and TRBJ1-1, with D unresolved. The CDR3 extends over 13 amino acids. Looked up from germline, CDR1 is MNHEY and CDR2 is SVGAGI. V was shortened by 2 bases and J by 1 base, with 5 bases between the two germline ends.

This chain connects TRBV29-1 to TRBJ2-7, with D perhaps matching TRBD1 (6 bases). V lost 6 bases and J 3 bases, leaving 18 bases between the germline ends. The CDR3 length is 14 residues. Germline V lookup: CDR1 SQVTM, CDR2 ANQGSEA. The CDR3 here is CSVQGLAGVYEQYF. CDR3 in DNA: TGCAGCGTCCAAGGGTTGGCAGGGGTCTACGAGCAGTACTTC.

This clone was observed a few times. This chain connects TRBV19 to TRBJ1-1, with TRBD1 as a possible D gene (5 bases). Germline V gene lookup returns CDR1 LNHDA and CDR2 SQIVND (reference sequence). V lost 2 bases, J lost 5 bases, and 15 bases lay in between. This CDR3 region has 15 residues. The CDR3 DNA reads TGTGCCAGTAGTATAAGCCCCAGGGCTGGGACTGAAGCTTTCTTT. Amino acids: CASSISPRAGTEAFF.

The rearrangement joins TRBV18 to TRBJ2-5, with D possibly TRBD2 on 6 matching bases. CDR1 KGHSH and CDR2 LQKENI come from the germline V gene. Trimming took off 3 bases at V and 4 bases at J, with 18 bases between the two ends. CDR3 length: 16 residues. The CDR3 region has the DNA TGTGCCAGCTCACCGGCCGGAGTTCAGGGAGGAGAGACCCAGTACTTC. Translated: CASSPAGVQGGETQYF.

This clone was seen only a few times. The V and J genes are TRBV19 and TRBJ1-2; 9 bases agree with TRBD1. Looked up from germline, CDR1 is LNHDA and CDR2 is SQIVND (reference sequence). J gave up 4 bases and V 8 bases, and 5 bases lay outside the gene matches. The length of the CDR3 is 13 residues. The CDR3 sequence is CASGQGIGYGYTF. The CDR3 DNA reads as TGTGCCAGTGGACAGGGGATTGGCTATGGCTACACCTTC.

The CDR3 sequence is CASSFQAGVNTEAFF. The DNA for the CDR3 is TGCGCCAGCAGCTTTCAGGCAGGGGTGAACACTGAAGCTTTCTTT. J is TRBJ1-1 and V is TRBV5-1; perhaps TRBD1 as D (6 bases). This CDR3 has 15 amino acids. Looked up from germline, CDR1 is SGHRS and CDR2 is YFSETQ. V was trimmed by 2 bases and J by 0 bases, leaving 11 bases between them.

The chain employs TRBV27 and TRBJ1-4, with D possibly TRBD1 on 6 matching bases. Germline V gene data show CDR1 as MNHEY and CDR2 as SMNVEV (reference sequence). V was clipped by 0 bases and J by 0 bases, with 14 bases between them. This CDR3 has 18 residues. CDR3 nucleotide sequence: TGTGCCAGCAGTTTATCGGCTTGGGACATTGCAACTAATGAAAAACTGTTTTTT. Translation: CASSLSAWDIATNEKLFF.

The rearrangement uses TRBV5-1 and TRBJ2-7; possible D gene TRBD2, 6 bases. Trimming removed 1 base at V and 3 bases at J, with 14 bases between. CDR1 is SGHRS and CDR2 is YFSETQ in the germline V gene. This CDR3 is 15 amino acids long. The CDR3 sequence: CASSLTEGGLYEQYF. CDR3 nucleotides: TGCGCCAGCAGCTTGACGGAGGGCGGACTCTACGAGCAGTACTTC.